This T cell receptor beta chain was sequenced during a study of shared clonotypes between healthy human individuals. Whole-study context: Donor composition was a couple of women and a few men, aged 18 to 49.

Naive CD8 cells lacked CD45RO and underwent positive selection for CCR7, leaving out terminally differentiated effector memory CD45RA+ cells. This clone was observed a single time. The V gene's germline CDR1 is SNHLY and CDR2 FYNNEI. Between the trimmed V and J ends, which lost 2 bases and 7 bases, there was a span of 12 bases. This CDR3 spans 14 amino acids. Per sorted-subset replicate PCR, input was around 200 ng DNA, representing tens of thousands of T cell genomes. This table comes from immunoSEQ multiplex PCR, and its TCRdb copy is limited to in-frame clones, with some not included. The table lists roughly 2 million clones, over 85% of them singletons.

Sequencing input: naive CD8+ T cells sorted from blood. The TCR originated in a man between 18 and 29 years old in good health. The V gene is TRBV2, the J gene TRBJ2-1; a weak D match, TRBD1 (5 bases). CDR3 sequence: CASSELDNRNEQFF. CDR3 sequence (DNA): TGTGCCAGCAGTGAATTGGACAATAGGAATGAGCAGTTCTTC. The entire variable domain, with the rest obtained from reference TRBV2 and TRBJ2-1, is as follows: EPEVTQTPSHQVTQMGQEVILRCVPISNHLYFYWYRQILGQKVEFLVSFYNNEISEKSEIFDDQFSVERPDGSNFTLKIRSTKLEDSAMYFCASSELDNRNEQFFGPGTRLTVL.